The 5 T cell receptor beta chains in this list originate from one sample, sequenced in a study of cytomegalovirus exposure and HLA in healthy donors. A multiplex PCR was run with 60 Vbeta primers and 13 Jbeta primers. Libraries were prepared by immunoSEQ multiplex PCR; TCRdb keeps only in-frame clonotypes and omits some of them. Here the sample spans fewer than 250,000 clones, 60% to 80% being singletons. Sequenced sample: PBMCs. The receptor source for this set is a man between 18 and 35 years old in good health and CMV-seronegative.

The chain recombines TRBV4-2 with TRBJ2-7; 8 nucleotides line up with TRBD2. The CDR3 extends over 15 amino acids. Germline V lookup: CDR1 LGHNA, CDR2 YNFKEQ. Trimming cost V 0 bases and J 3 bases; bases outside gene matches: 4. The CDR3: CASSQDERGLYEQYF. CDR3 in DNA: TGTGCCAGCAGCCAAGACGAGCGGGGGCTCTACGAGCAGTACTTC.

The genes are TRBV7-3 and TRBJ2-5; unclear D gene. Germline CDR1 is SGHTA and CDR2 is FQGTGA. CDR3 size: 13 residues. Between the trimmed V and J ends, which lost 2 bases and 4 bases, there was a span of 8 bases. Here the CDR3 reads CASSLAATETQYF. Here the CDR3 DNA reads TGTGCCAGCAGCTTAGCAGCGACAGAGACCCAGTACTTC.

V usage is TRBV28 and J usage is TRBJ1-5; D unclear. Trimming removed 6 bases at V and 3 bases at J, with 3 bases between. Germline assignment: CDR1 MDHEN and CDR2 SYDVKM. CDR3 length: 11 residues. CDR3 amino acids: CASSNNQPQHF. The CDR3 DNA sequence: TGTGCCAGCAGCAACAATCAGCCCCAGCATTTT.

The rearrangement uses TRBV6-5 and TRBJ2-2; the D gene is possibly TRBD1 (6 bases). The germline gives CDR1 MNHEY, CDR2 SVGAGI. Deletions cut 7 bases from V and 0 bases from J, with 12 bases between. The CDR3 totals 15 residues. CDR3: CASTQAGANTGELFF. The CDR3 region has the DNA TGTGCCAGCACCCAGGCAGGGGCGAACACCGGGGAGCTGTTTTTT.

The J gene is TRBJ1-3, the V gene TRBV30; D perhaps matches TRBD1 (6 bases). Trimming pared 3 bases from V and 3 bases from J, leaving 9 bases between. From germline, CDR1 is GTSNPN and CDR2 SVGIG (reference sequence). The CDR3 is 13 amino acids. CDR3 in amino acids: CAWRGGVGNTIYF. In DNA, the CDR3 is TGTGCCTGGAGAGGGGGTGTTGGAAACACCATATATTTT.